A single sample is the source of the 23 T cell receptor beta chains below, sequenced in a study of OX40 agonist ivuxolimab in advanced cancers. Sequencing used immunoSEQ multiplex PCR; TCRdb keeps in-frame clones, though not all of them. The table includes 76,000 or so clones, about 93% detected once. The sample here was CD4+ or CD8+ T cells sorted from blood, taken in a trial of the OX40 agonist ivuxolimab. These receptors originate from an adult with an advanced solid tumor such as melanoma, head and neck, liver or kidney cancer.

The rearrangement links TRBV28 to TRBJ1-6; the D is unclear. Germline values: CDR1 MDHEN, CDR2 SYDVKM. Trimming stripped 5 bases from V and 5 bases from J, with 13 bases between. The CDR3 totals 15 residues. The CDR3 loop reads CASSRKSGNNSPLHF. CDR3 in DNA: TGTGCCAGCAGTCGGAAATCGGGGAATAATTCACCCCTCCACTTT.

This clone is large by share. The chain is built from TRBV11-2 and TRBJ1-1; D is ambiguous. V was pared by 3 bases and J by 0 bases, with 11 bases between. Germline V gene data show CDR1 as SGHAT and CDR2 as FQNNGV. The CDR3 sequence is 15 residues long. CDR3 loop: CASSFSPSLNTEAFF. Written as DNA, the CDR3 is TGTGCCAGCAGCTTCAGTCCATCCCTGAACACTGAAGCTTTCTTT.

The chain carries TRBV2 and TRBJ1-5; TRBD1 agrees at 7 bases. This CDR3 is 12 amino acids long. J was trimmed by 3 bases and V by 8 bases; bases with no gene match: 1. In germline, CDR1 is SNHLY, CDR2 FYNNEI. CDR3 bases: TGTGCCAGCGGGACAGTCAATCAGCCCCAGCATTTT. The encoded protein is CASGTVNQPQHF.

The chain couples TRBV7-6 to TRBJ2-7; 9 bases align to TRBD1. The length of the CDR3 is 14 residues. V shed 1 base, J shed 11 bases, and the junction held 9 bases outside the gene matches. Germline-derived CDR1 and CDR2 are SGHVS and FNYEAQ. CDR3 coding DNA: TGTGCCAGCAGCTTAGGCGGGACAGGGACCAAAAAGTACTTC. This sequence encodes CASSLGGTGTKKYF.

The chain employs TRBV21-1 and TRBJ1-5; the table's D gene call, TRBD1, was not cross checked with the DNA. TRBV21-1 represents a pseudogene. The length of the CDR3 is 17 residues. The DNA of the CDR3 is TGTGCCAGCAGCAAGTATCCCGACACCCAGAGCAATCAGCCCCAGCATTTT. Residues: CASSKYPDTQSNQPQHF.

V gene TRBV7-8 combines with J gene TRBJ1-5; D unresolved. Germline CDR1 and CDR2: SGHVS and FQNEAQ. CDR3 size: 17 residues. The V end lost 1 base, the J end lost 0 bases, and 13 bases lay between the germline ends. The CDR3 DNA reads TGTGCCAGCAGCTTAGGGGAAGGGCTATATAGCAATCAGCCCCAGCATTTT. It specifies CASSLGEGLYSNQPQHF.

The chain joins TRBV29-1 to TRBJ2-2, with D hard to call. The V gene's germline CDR1 is SQVTM and CDR2 ANQGSEA. V lost 6 bases, J lost 5 bases, and 10 bases lay in between. The CDR3 contains 12 residues. The CDR3 DNA follows: TGCAGCGTGGTAGGATGGACCGGGGAGCTGTTTTTT. Amino acid sequence: CSVVGWTGELFF.

In its sample, this clone was seen once. J is TRBJ2-7 and V is TRBV27; TRBD2 agrees at 8 bases. Losses at the gene ends were 5 bases for V and 4 bases for J; bases not matched to a gene: 10. In germline, CDR1 is MNHEY, CDR2 SMNVEV (reference sequence). This CDR3 has 15 amino acids. CDR3 nucleotides: TGTGCCAGCAGTCCCGTCGCGGGGGGCAAGTACGAGCAGTACTTC. Residues: CASSPVAGGKYEQYF.

V gene TRBV9 combines with J gene TRBJ1-2; 8 bases agree with TRBD1. This CDR3 contains 21 residues. The ends lost 0 bases at V and 1 base at J; junction bases unmatched: 20. From germline, CDR1 is SGDLS and CDR2 YYNGEE. The DNA for the CDR3 is TGTGCCAGCAGCGTAGGATTAGGGACAGGCGGCGAAATCCGTTTTAACTATGGCTACACCTTC. The encoded protein is CASSVGLGTGGEIRFNYGYTF.

The rearrangement uses TRBV9 and TRBJ2-3; 12 positions agree with TRBD2. J gave up 5 bases and V 4 bases, and 5 bases lay outside the gene matches. The CDR3 runs to 15 residues. CDR1 and CDR2 (germline): SGDLS, YYNGEE. CDR3 sequence reads: CASSHTLAGGDTQYF. The CDR3 coding sequence is TGTGCCAGCAGCCATACACTAGCGGGAGGAGATACGCAGTATTTT.

The sample holds one count of this clone. J is TRBJ2-5 and V is TRBV6-6; TRBD1 agrees at 8 bases. V lost 7 bases and J lost 5; bases outside the gene matches: 12. Looked up from germline, CDR1 is MNHNY and CDR2 is SVGAGI (reference sequence). The CDR3 extends over 15 amino acids. CDR3 in DNA: TGTGCCAGCACAGGGGGCGCCGTAGACTGGGAGACCCAGTACTTC. Translation: CASTGGAVDWETQYF.

The chain combines TRBV13 with TRBJ1-1; D gene uncertain. V shed 5 bases and J shed 8 bases, with 9 bases lying between them. Germline CDR1 and CDR2: PRHDT and FYEKMQ (reference sequence). The CDR3 length is 11 residues. The CDR3 loop reads CASSLGSEAFF. CDR3 DNA sequence: TGTGCCAGCAGCCTCGGATCAGAAGCTTTCTTT.

The chain links TRBV29-1 to TRBJ2-3; no firm D call. V lost 6 bases and J lost 2, with 3 bases in between. This CDR3 contains 10 residues. Looked up from germline, CDR1 is SQVTM and CDR2 is ANQGSEA. The chain's CDR3 is CSVPTDTQYF. DNA for the CDR3: TGCAGCGTCCCCACAGATACGCAGTATTTT.

The chain links TRBV4-1 to TRBJ2-1, with TRBD1 matching 12 bases. This CDR3 is built from 16 residues. Germline loops: CDR1 MGHRA, CDR2 YSYEKL. Losses at the gene ends were 1 base for V and 6 bases for J; bases not matched to a gene: 4. The CDR3 sequence is CASSQARDRGLNEQFF. In nucleotides, the CDR3 is TGCGCCAGCAGCCAAGCCCGGGACAGGGGGCTCAATGAGCAGTTCTTC.

The chain couples TRBV4-1 to TRBJ2-7; D unresolved. Germline CDR1 MGHRA, CDR2 YSYEKL. The CDR3 is 15 residues long. V was shortened by 0 bases and J by 3 bases, with 12 bases between the two germline ends. CDR3 loop: CASSQDDNYYYEQYF. The DNA for the CDR3 is TGCGCCAGCAGCCAAGATGATAATTATTACTACGAGCAGTACTTC.

V is TRBV19 and J is TRBJ2-1, with a weak D call TRBD2 (7 bases). This CDR3 contains 18 residues. Germline CDR1 and CDR2: LNHDA and SQIVND (reference sequence). V was clipped by 3 bases and J by 0 bases, with 18 bases between them. The CDR3 protein is CASSIRGASLSSYNEQFF. CDR3 nucleotides: TGTGCCAGTAGTATCCGGGGGGCTAGCCTAAGCTCCTACAATGAGCAGTTCTTC.

J is TRBJ2-5 and V is TRBV27; a weak D match, TRBD2 (6 bases). The CDR3 has 15 amino acids. Germline V lookup: CDR1 MNHEY, CDR2 SMNVEV (reference sequence). Trimming stripped 3 bases from V and 5 bases from J, with 16 bases between. CDR3: CASSLVRERGETQYF. CDR3 coding DNA: TGTGCCAGCAGTTTGGTACGGGAGAGAGGGGAGACCCAGTACTTC.

This clone was seen just once. The J gene is TRBJ1-2, the V gene TRBV9; TRBD1 aligns across 10 bases. CDR1 SGDLS and CDR2 YYNGEE come from the germline V gene. The V and J ends lost 0 bases and 0 bases, in that order; junction bases with no gene match: 5. The CDR3 covers 17 residues. The CDR3 coding sequence is TGTGCCAGCAGCGTAGCCGGGACAGGGGCCACTAACTATGGCTACACCTTC. Residues: CASSVAGTGATNYGYTF.

This chain joins TRBV4-2 and TRBJ2-1; D remains ambiguous. Per germline, CDR1 LGHNA and CDR2 YNFKEQ. The CDR3 totals 14 residues. V dropped 0 bases and J dropped 6 bases, with 9 bases sitting between them. CDR3 amino acids: CASSQDLSSNEQFF. The DNA of the CDR3 is TGTGCCAGCAGCCAAGATCTGAGTAGCAATGAGCAGTTCTTC.

CDR3 region: CASRGVGLAADTQYF. The CDR3 DNA reads TGTGCCAGCAGGGGGGTGGGACTAGCGGCAGATACGCAGTATTTT. The genes are TRBV6-1 and TRBJ2-3, with TRBD2 identical over 11 bases. This CDR3 comprises 15 residues. V was clipped by 6 bases and J by 4 bases; unmatched bases: 6. CDR1 MNHNS and CDR2 SASEGT come from the germline V gene.

Written as DNA, the CDR3 is TGTGCCAGCAGCACCTACGAGGGCCAACTCCAAGAGACCCAGTACTTC. This sequence encodes CASSTYEGQLQETQYF. V gene TRBV9 combines with J gene TRBJ2-5; TRBD2 might be the D (5 bases). This CDR3 has 16 residues. CDR1 and CDR2 from the germline V gene are SGDLS and YYNGEE. Trimming left V 4 bases short and J 1 base short, with 17 bases between.

The genes are TRBV7-8 and TRBJ2-7; no definite D call. V lost 1 base and J lost 6, with 4 bases in between. This CDR3 contains 11 residues. Germline-derived CDR1 and CDR2 are SGHVS and FQNEAQ. CDR3 region: CASSLVGEQYF. CDR3 bases: TGTGCCAGCAGCTTAGTAGGCGAGCAGTACTTC.

The V and J genes are TRBV4-2 and TRBJ2-5, with 14 nucleotides matching TRBD2. Unmatched junction bases numbered 3, after V lost 4 bases and J lost 5 bases. Germline values: CDR1 LGHNA, CDR2 YNFKEQ. The CDR3 extends over 15 amino acids. In DNA, the CDR3 is TGTGCCAGCAGCCCTCGGACTAGCGGGAGGGAGACCCAGTACTTC. It codes for CASSPRTSGRETQYF.